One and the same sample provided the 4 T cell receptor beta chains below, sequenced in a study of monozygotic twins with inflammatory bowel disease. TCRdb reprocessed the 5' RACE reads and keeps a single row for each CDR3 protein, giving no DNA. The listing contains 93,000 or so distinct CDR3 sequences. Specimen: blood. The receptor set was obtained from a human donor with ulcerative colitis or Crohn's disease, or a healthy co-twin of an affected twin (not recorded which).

The CDR3 here is CASSLRTGNTGELFF. The J gene is TRBJ2-2, the V gene TRBV5-1. The CDR3 covers 15 residues. Germline V gene lookup returns CDR1 SGHRS and CDR2 YFSETQ.

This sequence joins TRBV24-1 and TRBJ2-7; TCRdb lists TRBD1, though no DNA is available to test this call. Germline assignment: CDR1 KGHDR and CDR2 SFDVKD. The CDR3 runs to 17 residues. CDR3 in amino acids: CATSGSSDGHNTYEQYF.

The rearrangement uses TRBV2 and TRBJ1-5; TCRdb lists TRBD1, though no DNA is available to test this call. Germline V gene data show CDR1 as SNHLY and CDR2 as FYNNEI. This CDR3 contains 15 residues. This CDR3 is CASSFEFRVNQPQHF.

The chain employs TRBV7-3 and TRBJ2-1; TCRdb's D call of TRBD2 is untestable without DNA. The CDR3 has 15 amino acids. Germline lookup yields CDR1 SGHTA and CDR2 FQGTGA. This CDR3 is CASSLTLGGAGEQFF.